Below, 21 T cell receptor beta chains from the same sample are listed, as sequenced in a study of blood T cells in healthy people across ages. Sample-barcoded 5' priming and a J-beta primer mix drove a second PCR of roughly 6 to 12 cycles. TCRdb used MiXCR to reprocess the 5' RACE reads, holding one entry per CDR3 protein. The sample has more than 800,000 distinct CDR3 sequences, 29% seen once; the top ten hold 17%. The material sequenced was blood. The receptors derive from a woman of 80 years or more in good health.

This clonotype was observed many times. This chain links TRBV28 with TRBJ2-3; D is unclear. The CDR3 totals 12 residues. The germline gives CDR1 MDHEN, CDR2 SYDVKM. Trimming removed 6 bases from V and 4 bases from J, with 8 bases in between. CDR3 in DNA: TGTGCCAGCAGGGCCTTGGCAGATACGCAGTATTTT. This sequence encodes CASRALADTQYF.

This clonotype was counted many times. This chain joins TRBV5-1 and TRBJ2-1; tentatively, D is TRBD2 (6 bases). The V end was cut by 4 bases, the J end by 0 bases, with 11 bases between. Per germline, CDR1 SGHRS and CDR2 YFSETQ. This CDR3 is 15 amino acids long. The CDR3 region has the DNA TGCGCCAGCAGCCTTAGCGGAGACTCCTACAATGAGCAGTTCTTC. Protein sequence: CASSLSGDSYNEQFF.

The genes are TRBV4-2 and TRBJ2-1; 9 bases map to TRBD2. Germline V gene sequence: CDR1 LGHNA, CDR2 YNFKEQ. Germline trimming cut 0 bases from V and 10 bases from J; bases unmatched to any gene: 13. This CDR3 is built from 17 residues. The chain's CDR3 is CASSQDRLRTSEGEQFF. The DNA of the CDR3 is TGTGCCAGCAGCCAAGATCGGCTAAGGACTAGCGAAGGGGAGCAGTTCTTC.

The chain recombines TRBV21-1 with TRBJ2-7; the D call TRBD2 from the table was never checked on the DNA. TRBV21-1 is a recognized pseudogene. This CDR3 spans 12 amino acids. This CDR3 reads CASGWGGSEQYF. CDR3 nucleotides: TGTGCCAGCGGCTGGGGAGGATCCGAGCAGTACTTC.

The gene calls are TRBV7-2 and TRBJ1-2, with D unresolved. Germline CDR1 reads SGHTA; CDR2 reads FQGNSA. Trimming left V 4 bases short and J 0 bases short, with 9 bases between. The CDR3 sequence is 14 residues long. CDR3 nucleotide sequence: TGTGCCAGCAGCTCATATGGGGCTAACTATGGCTACACCTTC. It encodes CASSSYGANYGYTF. The full variable domain, with the rest looked up from reference TRBV7-2 and TRBJ1-2, is GAGVSQSPSNKVTEKGKDVELRCDPISGHTALYWYRQSLGQGLEFLIYFQGNSAPDKSGLPSDRFSAERTGGSVSTLTIQRTQQEDSAVYLCASSSYGANYGYTFGSGTRLTVV.

V usage is TRBV30 and J usage is TRBJ2-1; 11 positions agree with TRBD1. V shed 2 bases and J 6 bases; nucleotides not matched to a gene: 12. Germline CDR1 and CDR2: GTSNPN and SVGIG (reference sequence). CDR3 length: 17 residues. In nucleotides, the CDR3 is TGTGCCTGGAGTCCAACGCGGACAGGGGGCTTCGTCAATGAGCAGTTCTTC. Encoded protein: CAWSPTRTGGFVNEQFF.

This clonotype was seen more than once but under ten times. A read error is possible here, since a much larger clone lies one base away. J is TRBJ2-7 and V is TRBV15; D is possibly TRBD2 (5 bases). Germline V lookup: CDR1 LNHNV, CDR2 YYDKDF (reference sequence). The ends were cut back, 1 base at V and 7 bases at J, with 8 bases in the middle. The CDR3 length is 12 residues. As DNA, the CDR3 is TGTGCCACCAGCAGAGCGGGGAATGAGCAGTACTTC. This sequence encodes CATSRAGNEQYF.

This clonotype was recorded many times. The chain is built from TRBV10-3 and TRBJ1-4, with 8 bases fitting TRBD1. Looked up from germline, CDR1 is ENHRY and CDR2 is SYGVKD. Germline trimming cut 4 bases from V and 8 bases from J; bases unmatched to any gene: 9. The CDR3 is made up of 15 amino acids. The CDR3 sequence is CAISASGGRGEKLFF. The CDR3, as DNA: TGTGCCATCAGTGCCTCAGGGGGCCGCGGAGAAAAACTGTTTTTT.

This chain links TRBV7-9 with TRBJ1-2, with 7 positions matching TRBD1. The V and J ends lost 5 bases and 8 bases, in that order; junction bases with no gene match: 14. Germline V gene data show CDR1 as SEHNR and CDR2 as FQNEAQ (reference sequence). The length of the CDR3 is 15 residues. CDR3 loop: CASSLLTGPAGGYTF. CDR3 bases: TGTGCCAGCAGCCTCTTGACAGGGCCCGCTGGGGGCTACACCTTC.

This clonotype was counted between two and nine times. The chain is built from TRBV3-1 and TRBJ1-2; no firm D call. CDR3 length: 11 residues. V was pared by 4 bases and J by 11 bases, with 11 bases between. The germline gives CDR1 LGHDT, CDR2 YNNKEL (reference sequence). CDR3 amino acids: CASSLRTIYTF. The CDR3 DNA reads as TGTGCCAGCAGCCTCCGGACTATTTACACCTTC.

This chain connects TRBV29-1 to TRBJ1-2, with TRBD1 as a possible D gene (5 bases). The CDR3 sequence is 14 residues long. Germline CDR1 reads SQVTM; CDR2 reads ANQGSEA. The V and J ends lost 1 base and 4 bases respectively, with 13 bases between them. The CDR3 sequence: CSVEGGGLGYGYTF. CDR3 in DNA: TGCAGCGTTGAAGGGGGGGGACTCGGCTATGGCTACACCTTC. The full variable domain, rest sourced from reference TRBV29-1 and TRBJ1-2, is SAVISQKPSRDICQRGTSLTIQCQVDSQVTMMFWYRQQPGQSLTLIATANQGSEATYESGFVIDKFPISRPNLTFSTLTVSNMSPEDSSIYLCSVEGGGLGYGYTFGSGTRLTVV.

This clonotype was picked up many times. This rearrangement joins TRBV11-2 to TRBJ1-2; D uncertain. Germline CDR1 and CDR2: SGHAT and FQNNGV. The CDR3 consists of 13 residues. Trimming stripped 1 base from V and 8 bases from J, with 11 bases between. The CDR3 spells CASSLGDRSGYTF. For the CDR3, the DNA is TGTGCCAGCAGCTTAGGGGATAGGAGCGGCTACACCTTC.

The chain joins TRBV7-9 to TRBJ2-3; 10 bases fit TRBD2. From germline, CDR1 is SEHNR and CDR2 FQNEAQ (reference sequence). J gave up 0 bases and V 4 bases, and 4 bases lay outside the gene matches. This CDR3 spans 16 amino acids. This CDR3 is CASSWTSGVSTDTQYF. CDR3 DNA sequence: TGTGCCAGCAGCTGGACTAGCGGAGTGAGCACAGATACGCAGTATTTT.

This clonotype has only a few counts. The chain recombines TRBV4-3 with TRBJ2-2; D gene unclear. The CDR3 runs to 16 residues. V lost 0 bases to trimming and J lost 5 bases, with 13 bases between them. Germline assignment: CDR1 LGHNA and CDR2 YSLEER. The CDR3 spells CASSQDPNLRTGELFF. CDR3 in DNA: TGCGCCAGCAGCCAAGACCCTAACCTGAGGACCGGGGAGCTGTTTTTT.

This clonotype was seen at least ten times. The chain uses TRBV2 and TRBJ2-5; 10 bases agree with TRBD1. The J segment lost 5 bases and the V segment lost 4 bases, leaving 4 bases of the junction unmatched. The CDR3 has 14 residues. Looked up from germline, CDR1 is SNHLY and CDR2 is FYNNEI. The CDR3 DNA reads as TGTGCCAGCAGTGCTCGGACAGGGGGGGAGACCCAGTACTTC. Its translation: CASSARTGGETQYF.

This clonotype was detected only a few times. This chain uses TRBV5-1 with TRBJ1-4; D gene unclear. CDR1 is SGHRS, CDR2 YFSETQ, per germline. V was clipped by 3 bases and J by 0 bases, with 12 bases between them. The CDR3 runs to 16 residues. The CDR3 coding sequence is TGCGCCAGCAGCTCCGGACGGACTGCAACTAATGAAAAACTGTTTTTT. Translation gives CASSSGRTATNEKLFF.

J is TRBJ1-2 and V is TRBV20-1; D unresolved. The V gene's germline CDR1 is DFQATT and CDR2 SNEGSKA (reference sequence). V was shortened by 3 bases and J by 2 bases, with 16 bases between the two germline ends. This CDR3 comprises 15 residues. Here the CDR3 reads CSASPRDVGNYGYTF. The CDR3 DNA reads as TGCAGTGCTAGTCCTAGGGATGTGGGAAACTATGGCTACACCTTC.

This clonotype was seen repeatedly, ten times or more. The V call is TRBV12-3 or TRBV12-4, the J call TRBJ1-5; TRBD1 matches at 7 bases. The CDR3 consists of 15 residues. V trimming: 4 bases; J trimming: 7 bases; junction bases outside the gene matches: 10. The CDR3 loop reads CASSWSGGLEQPQHF. Here the CDR3 DNA reads TGTGCCAGCAGTTGGTCAGGGGGATTAGAACAGCCCCAGCATTTT.

The genes are TRBV9 and TRBJ2-3, with 7 bases fitting TRBD2. The CDR3 is 16 residues long. The junction had 8 bases not matched to a gene; V was cut back by 0 bases and J by 4 bases. Germline loops: CDR1 SGDLS, CDR2 YYNGEE. The CDR3 DNA reads as TGTGCCAGCAGCGTAGGTTCGGCTAGCGGCTCAGATACGCAGTATTTT. Translating it yields CASSVGSASGSDTQYF.

Note on this clonotype: A much more abundant neighbour one base away suggests this may be a read error. This chain links TRBV18 with TRBJ2-5; D gene unclear. CDR3 size: 13 residues. From germline, CDR1 is KGHSH and CDR2 LQKENI. V was pared by 4 bases and J by 13 bases, with 19 bases between. CDR3 sequence (DNA): TGTGCCAGCTCACTCGGGTTACAGAAGGAGCGGTACTTC. It encodes CASSLGLQKERYF.

In this sample, this clonotype turned up many times. This chain uses TRBV11-2 with TRBJ2-6; D is unresolved. The V end was cut by 1 base, the J end by 0 bases, with 16 bases between. The CDR3 sequence is 19 residues long. Germline V CDR1 and CDR2: SGHAT, FQNNGV. As DNA, the CDR3 is TGTGCCAGCAGCTTAGGATCGGGTCCCCTCCTCTCTGGGGCCAACGTCCTGACTTTC. Encoded protein: CASSLGSGPLLSGANVLTF.